The clone carrying this TCR beta chain was seen a handful of times. The target antigen is unknown. Here immunoSEQ multiplex PCR was the method, and the copy in TCRdb shows in-frame clones only, minus some. The top ten hold 13% to 15% of the sample, which has approximately 16,000 clones, about two thirds seen once. These data belong to a study of T cells in narcolepsy. Whole-study context: Donors had narcolepsy type 1 or type 2, or were healthy controls.

Study-level findings and limits: Same-patient CSF and blood CD4+ T cell clonotypes included HCRT-specific and TRIB2-specific autoreactive ones. Autoreactive clonotypes reportedly recurred in blood of same and different patients, not controls.

Germline V CDR1 and CDR2: SEHNR, FQNEAQ (reference sequence). The CDR3 has 13 residues. With 5 bases removed from V and 8 bases from J, the gap between germline ends came to 13 bases. The clonotype was recovered from a human donor with narcolepsy. The sample comprised CD45RA- memory CD8+ T cells from PBMCs. The rearrangement uses TRBV7-9 and TRBJ1-5; D unclear. The CDR3 DNA sequence: TGTGCCAGCAGCCCAACCGGGCCCGAGCCCCAGCATTTT. Translation: CASSPTGPEPQHF.